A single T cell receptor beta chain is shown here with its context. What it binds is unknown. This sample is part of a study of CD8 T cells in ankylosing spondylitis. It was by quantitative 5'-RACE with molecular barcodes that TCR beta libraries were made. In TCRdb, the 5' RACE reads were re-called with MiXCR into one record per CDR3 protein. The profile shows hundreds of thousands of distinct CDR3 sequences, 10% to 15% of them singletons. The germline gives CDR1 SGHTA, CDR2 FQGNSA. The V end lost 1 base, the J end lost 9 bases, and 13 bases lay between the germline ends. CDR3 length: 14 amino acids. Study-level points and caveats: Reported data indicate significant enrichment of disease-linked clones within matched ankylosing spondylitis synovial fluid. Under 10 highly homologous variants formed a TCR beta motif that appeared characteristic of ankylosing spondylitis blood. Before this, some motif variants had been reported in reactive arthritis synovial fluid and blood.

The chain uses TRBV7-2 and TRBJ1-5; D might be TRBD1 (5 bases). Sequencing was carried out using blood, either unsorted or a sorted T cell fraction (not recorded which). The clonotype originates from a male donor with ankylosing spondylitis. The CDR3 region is CASSLESRESPQHF. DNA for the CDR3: TGTGCCAGCAGCTTAGAGAGCAGGGAATCGCCCCAGCATTTT. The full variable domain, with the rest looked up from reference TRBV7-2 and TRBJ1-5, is GAGVSQSPSNKVTEKGKDVELRCDPISGHTALYWYRQSLGQGLEFLIYFQGNSAPDKSGLPSDRFSAERTGGSVSTLTIQRTQQEDSAVYLCASSLESRESPQHFGDGTRLSIL.